This entry describes one TCR beta chain. This specimen comes from a study of blood T cell repertoires in COVID-19. Study in general: Specimens from acute and convalescent COVID-19 originated in the United States, Italy and Spain.

Under the authors' procedure: Scientists estimated how many nucleated cells there were by amplifying reference gene primers. Assay: immunoSEQ multiplex PCR; the TCRdb copy retains only in-frame clones and omits some. The V and J calls and the clone size are those of that table, but D and trimming were determined from the DNA. The sample includes 290,000 or so clones, 80% to 85% of them seen just once. Per germline, CDR1 LGHDT and CDR2 YNNKEL (reference sequence). The CDR3 spans 14 residues. Trimming left V 7 bases short and J 1 base short, with 13 bases between. The participants were between about 18 and 100 years old and came from roughly 24 US areas. Cohorts were assigned according to the clinical history that participants reported.

The chain recombines TRBV3-1 (or the pseudogene TRBV3-2) with TRBJ1-1; possibly TRBD1 for D (6 bases). Input material: PBMCs or T cells enriched from blood (not recorded which). The source is a man aged 40-49 years who had been exposed to COVID-19. The CDR3 sequence is CASTPGTQNTEAFF. Here the CDR3 DNA reads TGTGCCAGCACGCCCGGGACACAGAACACTGAAGCTTTCTTT.